This entry describes one T cell receptor beta chain. This record comes from a study of T cell changes during pregnancy in multiple sclerosis. V dropped 0 bases and J dropped 0 bases, with 9 bases sitting between them. Germline values: CDR1 SGHNT, CDR2 YENEEA. The CDR3 runs to 16 residues. Some clones are missing from TCRdb's copy, which holds only in-frame ones; the method was immunoSEQ multiplex PCR. This table has roughly 70,000 clones, 85% to 95% appearing once. The chain combines TRBV11-3 with TRBJ1-3; D is possibly TRBD1 (5 bases). The source is a female donor in good health, enrolled as a control in a pregnancy study. Here the sequenced sample was peripheral blood, taken in the third trimester of pregnancy. The CDR3 bases are TGTGCCAGCAGCTTAGATGCGACAGCCTCTGGAAACACCATATATTTT. It encodes CASSLDATASGNTIYF. Looking up the rest from reference TRBV11-3 and TRBJ1-3 gives the full variable domain: EAGVVQSPRYKIIEKKQPVAFWCNPISGHNTLYWYLQNLGQGPELLIRYENEEAVDDSQLPKDRFSAERLKGVDSTLKIQPAELGDSAVYLCASSLDATASGNTIYFGEGSWLTVV.